This T cell receptor beta chain originates from a study of vaccination and CD4 T cells after COVID-19. To note about this clonotype: Its specificity is unknown.

Treatment reported: roughly nine-day PBMC culture with coronavirus spike peptide pools or control peptides (ViraFEST assay). An unexposed donor provided the CD4+ T cells, which were collected before the COVID-19 pandemic (2011-2018). The Oncomine TCR Beta short-read assay was applied to DNA of cultured CD4+ T cells. Extraction of genomic DNA was performed on cultured CD4+ T cells. Via MiXCR, TCRdb re-called the PCR reads, giving one row per CDR3 protein. The table lists around 9,400 distinct CDR3 sequences, 33% of them singletons, with 22% in the top ten. Germline assignment: CDR1 DFQATT and CDR2 SNEGSKA (reference sequence). V gave up 0 bases and J gave up 2 bases; unmatched junction bases: 5. The CDR3 is 16 residues long.

The sample was CD4+ T cells from blood, cultured in vitro. This sequence was found in a human donor in good health. V is TRBV20-1 and J is TRBJ2-3; the match to TRBD2 covers 10 bases. CDR3 sequence reads: CSARDVLAGPTDTQYF. The DNA for the CDR3 is TGCAGTGCTAGAGATGTACTAGCGGGACCCACAGATACGCAGTATTTT.